This TCR beta chain was captured in a study of memory CD4+ T cells and cytomegalovirus serostatus. In germline, CDR1 is SGHRS, CDR2 YFSETQ. The CDR3 runs 14 residues. V was shortened by 0 bases and J by 3 bases, with 7 bases between the two germline ends. Single viable CD3+CD4+CD8-CD45RO+ cells were sorted as the memory CD4+ T cells. Serostatus was set by detecting CMV pp150, pp28, p38, p52 IgG. Original processing methods: After removing out-of-frame reads, approximately 2.2 million distinct TCRbeta sequences remained. Sequencing used immunoSEQ multiplex PCR; TCRdb keeps in-frame clones, though not all of them. V, J and clone size are those of that table, while D and trimming were read from the DNA. The profile covers 41,000 or so clones, with roughly 77% appearing a single time and about 0.79% taken by the ten largest.

The receptor comes from an adult in good health and CMV-seronegative. Sequencing used memory CD4+ T cells from blood. V is TRBV5-1 and J is TRBJ2-1; D not certain. This CDR3 is CASSLAEIYNEQFF. The CDR3 region has the DNA TGCGCCAGCAGCTTGGCCGAAATCTACAATGAGCAGTTCTTC.